Listed below are T cell receptor beta chains from one sample, sequenced in a study of T-cell reconstitution after alpha-beta-depleted transplantation in children. TCRdb analysed the PCR reads with MiXCR anew, one entry per CDR3 protein. The repertoire holds hundreds of thousands of distinct CDR3 sequences, with about a tenth as singletons. The sample consisted of PBMCs from the stem cell graft donor, taken from the stem cell graft. The receptors shown here come from a human donor who donated a stem cell graft to a child with SCID. CDR3s include the opening cysteine and the closing phenylalanine or tryptophan. D genes are given only for firm matches. Clone size is stated in some rows and not others, as once, few, many or a class when expanded.

V gene	J gene	clone size	D gene	CDR3 protein	CDR3 DNA
TRBV27	TRBJ2-2	NA	TRBD1	CASRLRGQGNTGELFF	TGTGCCAGCAGGCTAAGGGGACAGGGGAACACCGGGGAGCTGTTTTTT
TRBV9	TRBJ2-7	NA	TRBD2	CASSASSGALRDEQYF	TGTGCCAGCAGCGCGTCTAGCGGGGCCCTCCGGGACGAGCAGTACTTC
TRBV6-1	TRBJ2-2	NA	NA	CASSEAPPANTGELFF	TGTGCCAGCAGTGAAGCCCCCCCAGCTAACACCGGGGAGCTGTTTTTT
TRBV7-8	TRBJ2-1	NA	NA	CASRKEGAPYYNEQFF	TGTGCCAGCAGAAAAGAAGGCGCCCCTTATTACAATGAGCAGTTCTTC
TRBV10-3	TRBJ1-2	NA	NA	CAISANPGPSNYGYTF	TGTGCCATCAGTGCTAACCCGGGGCCTTCTAACTATGGCTACACCTTC
TRBV20-1	TRBJ2-1	few	NA	CSAPSGPRGEQFF	TGCAGTGCACCCTCCGGGCCTCGGGGGGAGCAGTTCTTC
TRBV5-6	TRBJ2-1	NA	NA	CASSKTAPYNEQFF	TGTGCCAGCAGCAAGACAGCTCCCTACAATGAGCAGTTCTTC
TRBV5-6	TRBJ1-1	few	NA	CASRITGTANTEAFF	TGTGCCAGCAGAATTACCGGGACGGCTAACACTGAAGCTTTCTTT
TRBV12-3/TRBV12-4	TRBJ2-7	few	TRBD1	CASTTGDEQYF	TGTGCCAGCACGACAGGGGACGAGCAGTACTTC
TRBV7-8	TRBJ2-7	few	NA	CASSPGLAIYEQYF	TGTGCCAGCAGCCCCGGTCTAGCGATCTACGAGCAGTACTTC
TRBV12-3/TRBV12-4	TRBJ2-7	few	NA	CASSFRDPSSYEQYF	TGTGCCAGCAGTTTCCGGGACCCTAGCTCCTACGAGCAGTACTTC
TRBV25-1	TRBJ2-2	many	NA	CASRARTNTGELFF	TGTGCCAGCAGGGCGAGGACGAACACCGGGGAGCTGTTTTTT
TRBV29-1	TRBJ1-1	NA	NA	CSVPNLLNTEAFF	TGCAGCGTCCCCAATTTACTGAACACTGAAGCTTTCTTT
TRBV11-2	TRBJ1-1	few	NA	CASSPLPPTGKNTEAFF	TGTGCCAGCAGCCCACTTCCCCCTACGGGGAAGAACACTGAAGCTTTCTTT
TRBV29-1	TRBJ1-1	many	NA	CSVEEGWITEAFF	TGCAGCGTTGAGGAAGGGTGGATTACTGAAGCTTTCTTT
TRBV7-9	TRBJ2-1	few	TRBD1	CASSKGQVENEQFF	TGTGCCAGCAGCAAAGGACAGGTTGAGAATGAGCAGTTCTTC
TRBV3-1	TRBJ2-5	few	NA	CASSPSGTFQETQYF	TGTGCCAGCAGCCCGTCAGGGACTTTCCAAGAGACCCAGTACTTC
TRBV6-1	TRBJ1-5	NA	NA	CASSPLAGGGNQPQHF	TGTGCCAGCAGTCCCCTGGCGGGGGGCGGCAATCAGCCCCAGCATTTT
TRBV29-1	TRBJ2-2	NA	NA	CSVRQENTGELFF	TGCAGCGTTCGGCAGGAAAACACCGGGGAGCTGTTTTTT
TRBV5-1	TRBJ2-7	NA	NA	CASSFWSGPYEQYF	TGCGCCAGCAGCTTCTGGTCAGGGCCCTACGAGCAGTACTTC
TRBV18	TRBJ1-2	many	TRBD1	CASYRTGDPYGYTF	TGTGCCAGCTACAGGACAGGCGACCCCTATGGCTACACCTTC
TRBV7-2	TRBJ1-5	NA	NA	CASSLVDGRGGPQHF	TGTGCCAGCAGCTTAGTCGACGGCAGAGGGGGGCCCCAGCATTTT
TRBV6-1	TRBJ1-3	NA	NA	CASSPLDRPGNTIYF	TGTGCCAGCAGCCCACTCGACAGACCTGGAAACACCATATATTTT
TRBV5-1	TRBJ1-2	few	NA	CASSSRLNYGYTF	TGCGCCAGCTCATCCCGCCTCAACTATGGCTACACCTTC
TRBV5-1	TRBJ2-1	NA	TRBD1	CASRSGGANEQFF	TGCGCCAGCAGATCAGGGGGCGCGAATGAGCAGTTCTTC
TRBV4-1	TRBJ2-6	once	TRBD1	CASSHGTGSGANVLTF	TGCGCCAGCAGCCACGGGACAGGGTCTGGGGCCAACGTCCTGACTTTC
TRBV6-1	TRBJ1-2	NA	NA	CASRVGDGYTF	TGTGCCAGCCGTGTAGGCGATGGCTACACCTTC
TRBV11-2	TRBJ1-2	few	NA	CASSLGSSSNSNYGYTF	TGTGCCAGCAGCTTAGGATCCTCTAGTAATTCTAACTATGGCTACACCTTC
TRBV6-4	TRBJ2-2	NA	TRBD1	CASSTTGTDGTGELFF	TGTGCCAGCAGTACGACCGGGACAGACGGCACCGGGGAGCTGTTTTTT
TRBV6-5	TRBJ2-5	few	TRBD2	CASSYGTSVRETQYF	TGTGCCAGCAGTTACGGGACTAGCGTACGAGAGACCCAGTACTTC
TRBV9	TRBJ2-1	many	NA	CASSVDRLSSYNEQFF	TGTGCCAGCAGCGTCGACAGGCTAAGCTCCTACAATGAGCAGTTCTTC
TRBV5-1	TRBJ2-1	NA	NA	CASSLQRGNEQFF	TGCGCCAGCAGCTTACAGCGAGGCAATGAGCAGTTCTTC
TRBV7-9	TRBJ2-5	NA	TRBD1	CASSPGQMETQYF	TGTGCCAGCAGCCCGGGACAGATGGAGACCCAGTACTTC